Listed below are T cell receptor beta chains from one sample, sequenced in a study of OX40 agonist ivuxolimab in advanced cancers. The repertoire was sequenced with immunoSEQ multiplex PCR; TCRdb's copy has only in-frame clones and lacks some. The data hold tens of thousands of clones, with roughly 80% observed a single time. The sample consisted of CD4+ or CD8+ T cells sorted from blood, taken in a trial of the OX40 agonist ivuxolimab. All receptors derive from an adult with an advanced solid tumor such as melanoma, head and neck, liver or kidney cancer. The CDR3 runs from the conserved cysteine through the conserved F or W. Fields, in order: J gene, V gene, clone size, D gene, CDR3 protein, CDR3 DNA. D genes are given only for firm matches. Not every row has a clone size; where given, it reads once, few, many or a size class.

>TRBJ2-5|TRBV4-1|few|TRBD1
CASSQDTTGETLAETQYF
TGCGCCAGCAGCCAAGATACGACAGGGGAGACTTTGGCGGAGACCCAGTACTTC
>TRBJ1-5|TRBV6-1|NA|TRBD1
CASSADRGYGQPQHF
TGTGCCAGCAGTGCGGACAGGGGATATGGTCAGCCCCAGCATTTT
>TRBJ2-7|TRBV6-5|once|NA
CASTPLGLSYEQYF
TGTGCCAGCACCCCTCTCGGACTTTCCTACGAGCAGTACTTC
>TRBJ2-1|TRBV29-1|NA|NA
CSASHNEQFF
TGCAGCGCCAGCCACAATGAGCAGTTCTTC
>TRBJ2-5|TRBV4-2|NA|TRBD1
CASSPRGTEETQYF
TGTGCCAGCAGCCCCAGGGGGACCGAAGAGACCCAGTACTTC
>TRBJ2-3|TRBV9|NA|TRBD2
CASSSGLLTQYF
TGTGCCAGCAGCTCGGGACTATTAACGCAGTATTTT
>TRBJ1-6|TRBV10-2|NA|TRBD1
CASIKGQGFSPLHF
TGCGCCAGCATTAAGGGACAGGGGTTTTCACCCCTCCACTTT
>TRBJ2-1|TRBV27|NA|TRBD2
CASSSLSGGAYNEQFF
TGTGCCAGCAGTTCCCTTAGCGGGGGAGCCTACAATGAGCAGTTCTTC
>TRBJ1-1|TRBV9|few|TRBD1
CASSVVGGQGPEAFF
TGTGCCAGCAGCGTAGTGGGGGGACAGGGCCCCGAAGCTTTCTTT
>TRBJ2-1|TRBV7-9|NA|TRBD2
CASSLAGLAHEQFF
TGTGCCAGCAGCTTAGCAGGACTAGCCCATGAGCAGTTCTTC
>TRBJ1-1|TRBV12-5|few|NA
CASGLSRAEAFF
TGTGCTAGTGGTTTGAGCCGAGCTGAAGCTTTCTTT
>TRBJ1-1|TRBV4-1|NA|NA
CASSPPRGRTEAFF
TGCGCCAGCAGCCCGCCCAGGGGACGCACTGAAGCTTTCTTT
>TRBJ2-5|TRBV4-3|few|NA
CASSQGRLVQETQYF
TGCGCCAGCAGCCAAGGACGGCTAGTACAAGAGACCCAGTACTTC
>TRBJ1-1|TRBV6-5|once|TRBD1
CASSSPGTGNTEAFF
TGTGCCAGCAGTTCCCCCGGGACAGGGAACACTGAAGCTTTCTTT
>TRBJ2-7|TRBV6-1|NA|TRBD2
CASSDYSGGGDEQYF
TGTGCCAGCAGTGACTACAGCGGGGGAGGCGACGAGCAGTACTTC
>TRBJ2-1|TRBV6-6|NA|NA
CASSYDRYNEQFF
TGTGCCAGCAGTTACGATCGGTACAATGAGCAGTTCTTC
>TRBJ1-2|TRBV7-2|NA|NA
CASSIPGTINGYTF
TGTGCCAGCAGCATTCCGGGAACTATAAATGGCTACACCTTC
>TRBJ2-1|TRBV7-9|NA|TRBD1
CASSLVQGTRFF
TGTGCCAGCAGCTTAGTACAGGGGACCCGGTTCTTC
>TRBJ1-6|TRBV14|few|NA
CASSQADNSPLHF
TGTGCCAGCAGCCAGGCCGATAATTCACCCCTCCACTTT
>TRBJ2-1|TRBV11-2|NA|NA
CASSHHRGTLGGYNEQFF
TGTGCCAGCAGCCACCACCGGGGGACCCTTGGCGGCTACAATGAGCAGTTCTTC
>TRBJ1-1|TRBV19|NA|TRBD1
CASSIDPRTGNTEAFF
TGTGCCAGTAGTATAGATCCGCGGACAGGGAACACTGAAGCTTTCTTT
>TRBJ1-4|TRBV5-5|NA|NA
CASQAWITGTGKLFF
TGTGCCAGTCAAGCTTGGATCACAGGGACCGGGAAACTGTTTTTT
>TRBJ1-6|TRBV10-2|NA|NA
CASAEQGSGSPLHF
TGCGCCAGCGCGGAACAGGGTTCTGGGTCACCCCTCCACTTT
>TRBJ1-4|TRBV5-1|once|TRBD1
CASTSLGQNNEKLFF
TGCGCCAGCACCTCGTTGGGACAGAATAATGAAAAACTGTTTTTT
>TRBJ2-5|TRBV5-6|NA|TRBD2
CASSFSSGGETQYF
TGTGCCAGCAGCTTTTCATCGGGGGGGGAGACCCAGTACTTC
>TRBJ2-3|TRBV5-4|NA|TRBD2
CASSLGLAGGTDTQYF
TGTGCCAGCAGCTTGGGGCTAGCGGGCGGCACAGATACGCAGTATTTT
>TRBJ1-1|TRBV6-1|NA|TRBD1
CASSGPGGPRGNTEAFF
TGTGCCAGCAGTGGACCAGGGGGGCCCCGGGGGAACACTGAAGCTTTCTTT
>TRBJ1-1|TRBV13|NA|NA
CASSSGEGTEAFF
TGTGCCAGCAGCTCGGGGGAGGGAACTGAAGCTTTCTTT
>TRBJ1-3|TRBV7-9|NA|NA
CASSLEGSFGNTIYF
TGTGCCAGCAGCTTAGAGGGTTCGTTTGGAAACACCATATATTTT
>TRBJ1-2|TRBV29-1|NA|NA
CSVEGAFRYGYTF
TGCAGCGTTGAAGGTGCCTTCCGCTATGGCTACACCTTC
>TRBJ1-4|TRBV5-1|NA|NA
CASSRGQGNEKLFF
TGCGCCAGCAGCCGAGGGCAGGGTAATGAAAAACTGTTTTTT
>TRBJ1-2|TRBV19|NA|TRBD1
CATRGGSRDRGSFGYTF
TGTGCCACCCGGGGGGGGTCGAGGGACAGGGGATCATTCGGCTACACCTTC
>TRBJ2-5|TRBV11-2|NA|NA
CASSPRRGLETQYF
TGTGCCAGCAGCCCCCGTCGGGGATTGGAGACCCAGTACTTC
>TRBJ1-6|TRBV4-3|NA|NA
CASSQGGSSPLHF
TGCGCCAGCAGCCAAGGCGGGTCTTCACCCCTCCACTTT
>TRBJ2-7|TRBV6-5|NA|TRBD2
CASSRGGVRSEQYF
TGTGCCAGCAGCCGCGGGGGAGTGAGGAGCGAGCAGTACTTC
>TRBJ1-4|TRBV5-5|NA|TRBD1
CASSGRTGVSDEKLFF
TGTGCCAGCAGCGGCAGGACAGGGGTATCGGATGAAAAACTGTTTTTT
>TRBJ1-6|TRBV5-1|few|NA
CASSLGDAPLHF
TGCGCCAGCAGCTTGGGGGACGCACCCCTCCACTTT
>TRBJ2-3|TRBV4-1|NA|TRBD2
CASSQSSGGAPDTQYF
TGCGCCAGCAGCCAATCTAGCGGGGGGGCCCCAGATACGCAGTATTTT
>TRBJ2-1|TRBV6-4|NA|TRBD2
CASSDFVASGHNEQFF
TGTGCCAGCAGTGACTTTGTGGCTAGCGGACACAATGAGCAGTTCTTC
>TRBJ1-5|TRBV19|NA|NA
CATTPRGMQPQHF
TGTGCCACTACACCGAGGGGTATGCAGCCCCAGCATTTT
>TRBJ1-1|TRBV11-2|NA|NA
CASSFLRGVSDTEAFF
TGTGCCAGCAGCTTTTTAAGGGGAGTCTCAGACACTGAAGCTTTCTTT
>TRBJ1-2|TRBV7-9|NA|NA
CASSPDLFGYGYTF
TGTGCCAGCAGCCCGGACTTGTTTGGCTATGGCTACACCTTC
>TRBJ2-2|TRBV9|NA|TRBD1
CASSVEWTGFTGELFF
TGTGCCAGCAGCGTAGAATGGACAGGGTTCACCGGGGAGCTGTTTTTT
>TRBJ2-7|TRBV19|once|NA
CASQTYPGEQYF
TGTGCCAGTCAGACCTATCCTGGGGAGCAGTACTTC
>TRBJ2-1|TRBV11-3|NA|TRBD2
CASSLQGVRGGYNEQFF
TGTGCCAGCAGCCTGCAAGGGGTGCGGGGGGGCTACAATGAGCAGTTCTTC
>TRBJ1-6|TRBV27|medium-sized|NA
CASSPSPTGSNSPLHF
TGTGCCAGCAGTCCCAGCCCCACAGGGAGTAATTCACCCCTCCACTTT
>TRBJ2-3|TRBV4-1|NA|TRBD2
CASSQDGSGGLSTDTQYF
TGCGCCAGCAGCCAAGATGGTAGCGGGGGCCTTAGCACAGATACGCAGTATTTT
>TRBJ1-2|TRBV4-1|NA|NA
CASSQVDLGLPNYGYTF
TGCGCCAGCAGCCAAGTGGACCTCGGACTGCCGAACTATGGCTACACCTTC
>TRBJ2-1|TRBV7-8|once|TRBD1
CASRLDRGNEQFF
TGTGCCAGCAGGCTAGACAGGGGGAATGAGCAGTTCTTC
>TRBJ1-4|TRBV12-1|NA|NA
CASTTGISTNEKLFF
TGTGCCAGCACCACAGGGATATCTACTAATGAAAAACTGTTTTTT
>TRBJ2-1|TRBV6-5|NA|NA
CASSPRRDREVF
TGTGCCAGCAGTCCCCGGAGGGACCGCGAGGTCTTC
>TRBJ1-2|TRBV4-2|once|TRBD1
CASSQPEGSGQGDYGYTF
TGTGCCAGCAGCCAACCTGAGGGCTCGGGACAGGGGGACTATGGCTACACCTTC
>TRBJ2-3|TRBV29-1|once|TRBD1
CSVEGTGGGTQYF
TGCAGCGTTGAAGGGACAGGGGGAGGTACGCAGTATTTT
>TRBJ1-6|TRBV2|medium-sized|TRBD1
CASGRDSGNSPLHF
TGTGCCAGCGGACGGGACAGTGGTAATTCACCCCTCCACTTT
>TRBJ1-2|TRBV6-6|NA|TRBD1
CASRGQGARYGYTF
TGTGCCAGCAGGGGACAGGGGGCTCGGTATGGCTACACCTTC
>TRBJ2-3|TRBV15|NA|TRBD2
CATSRRSGGATDTQYF
TGTGCCACCAGCAGACGTAGCGGGGGGGCAACAGATACGCAGTATTTT